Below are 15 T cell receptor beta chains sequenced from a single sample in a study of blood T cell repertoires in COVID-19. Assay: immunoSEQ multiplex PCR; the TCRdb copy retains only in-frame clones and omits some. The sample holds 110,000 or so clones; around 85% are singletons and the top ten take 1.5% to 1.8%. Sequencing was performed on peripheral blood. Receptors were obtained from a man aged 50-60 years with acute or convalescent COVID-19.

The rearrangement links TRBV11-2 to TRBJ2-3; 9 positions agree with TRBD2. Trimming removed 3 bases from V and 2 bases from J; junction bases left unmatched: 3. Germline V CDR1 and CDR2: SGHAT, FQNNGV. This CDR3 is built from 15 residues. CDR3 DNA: TGTGCCAGCAGCTTGGGACTAGCTCACACAGATACGCAGTATTTT. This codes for CASSLGLAHTDTQYF.

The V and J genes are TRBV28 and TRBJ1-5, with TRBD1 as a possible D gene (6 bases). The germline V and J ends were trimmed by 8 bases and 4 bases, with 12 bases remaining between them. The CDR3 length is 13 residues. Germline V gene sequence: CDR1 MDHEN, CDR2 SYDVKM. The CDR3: CASGTTRNQPQHF. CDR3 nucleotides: TGTGCCAGCGGGACAACAAGAAATCAGCCCCAGCATTTT.

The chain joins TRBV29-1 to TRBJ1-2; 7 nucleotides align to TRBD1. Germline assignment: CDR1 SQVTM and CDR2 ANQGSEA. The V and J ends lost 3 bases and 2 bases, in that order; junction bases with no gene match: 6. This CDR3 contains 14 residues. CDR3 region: CSVEGDRENYGYTF. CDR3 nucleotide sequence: TGCAGCGTTGAGGGCGACAGGGAGAACTATGGCTACACCTTC.

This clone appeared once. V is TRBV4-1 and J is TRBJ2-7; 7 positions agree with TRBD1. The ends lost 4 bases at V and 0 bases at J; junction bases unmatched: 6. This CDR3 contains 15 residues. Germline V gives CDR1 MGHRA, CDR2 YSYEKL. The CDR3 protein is CASSPQGQSSYEQYF. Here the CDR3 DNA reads TGCGCCAGCAGCCCGCAGGGACAGTCCTCCTACGAGCAGTACTTC.

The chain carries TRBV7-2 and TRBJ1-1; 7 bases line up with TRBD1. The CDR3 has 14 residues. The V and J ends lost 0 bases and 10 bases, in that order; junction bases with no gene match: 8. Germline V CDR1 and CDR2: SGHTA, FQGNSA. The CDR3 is CASSLASTGERAFF. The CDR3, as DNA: TGTGCCAGCAGCTTAGCGTCAACAGGGGAAAGAGCTTTCTTT.

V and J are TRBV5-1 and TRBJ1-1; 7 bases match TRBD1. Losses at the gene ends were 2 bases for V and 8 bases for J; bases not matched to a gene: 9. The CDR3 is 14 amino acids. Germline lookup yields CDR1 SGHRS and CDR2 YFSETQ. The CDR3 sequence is CASSFLTTGKEAFF. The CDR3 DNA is TGCGCCAGCAGCTTCTTAACGACAGGGAAAGAAGCTTTCTTT.

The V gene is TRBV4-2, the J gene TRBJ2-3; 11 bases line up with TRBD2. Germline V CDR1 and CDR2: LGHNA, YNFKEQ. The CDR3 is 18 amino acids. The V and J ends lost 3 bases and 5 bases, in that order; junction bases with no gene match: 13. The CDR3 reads CASSHEDLSGGVGDTQYF. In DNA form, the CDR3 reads TGTGCCAGCAGCCACGAGGACCTTAGCGGGGGGGTTGGAGATACGCAGTATTTT.

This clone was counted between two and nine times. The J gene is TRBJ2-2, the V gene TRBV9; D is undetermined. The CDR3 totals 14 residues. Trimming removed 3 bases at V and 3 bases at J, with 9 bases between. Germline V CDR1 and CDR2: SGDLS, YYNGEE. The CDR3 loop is CASSADTDTGELFF. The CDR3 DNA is TGTGCCAGCAGCGCCGACACGGACACCGGGGAGCTGTTTTTT.

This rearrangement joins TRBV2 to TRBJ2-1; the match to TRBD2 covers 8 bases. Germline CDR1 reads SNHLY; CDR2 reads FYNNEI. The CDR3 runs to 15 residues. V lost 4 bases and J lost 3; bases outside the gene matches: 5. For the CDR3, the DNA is TGTGCCAGCAGTGCGGCTAGCGGGTACTACAATGAGCAGTTCTTC. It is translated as CASSAASGYYNEQFF.

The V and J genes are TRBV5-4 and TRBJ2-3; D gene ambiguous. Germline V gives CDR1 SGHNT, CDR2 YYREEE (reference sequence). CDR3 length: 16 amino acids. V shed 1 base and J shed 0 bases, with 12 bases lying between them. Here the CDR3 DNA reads TGTGCCAGCAGCTTGAGAGCCTTTACTAGCACAGATACGCAGTATTTT. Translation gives CASSLRAFTSTDTQYF.

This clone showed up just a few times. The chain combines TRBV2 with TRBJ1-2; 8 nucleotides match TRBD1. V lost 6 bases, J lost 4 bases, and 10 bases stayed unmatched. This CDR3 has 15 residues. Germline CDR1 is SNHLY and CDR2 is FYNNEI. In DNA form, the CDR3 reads TGTGCCAGCAGCACCGGGACAGGATTGACCTATGGCTACACCTTC. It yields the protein CASSTGTGLTYGYTF.

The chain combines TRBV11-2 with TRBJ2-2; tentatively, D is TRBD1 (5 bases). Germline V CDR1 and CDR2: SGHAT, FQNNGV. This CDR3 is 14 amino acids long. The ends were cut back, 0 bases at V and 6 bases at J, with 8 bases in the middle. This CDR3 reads CASSLEGVAGELFF. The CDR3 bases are TGTGCCAGCAGCTTAGAAGGGGTCGCCGGGGAGCTGTTTTTT.

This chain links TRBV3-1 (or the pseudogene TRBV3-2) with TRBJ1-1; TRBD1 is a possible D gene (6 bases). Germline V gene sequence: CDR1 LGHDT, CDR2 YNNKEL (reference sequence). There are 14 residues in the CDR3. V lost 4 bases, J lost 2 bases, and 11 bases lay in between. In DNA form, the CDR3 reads TGTGCCAGCAGCCTTTCAGGGGAAAACACTGAAGCTTTCTTT. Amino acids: CASSLSGENTEAFF.

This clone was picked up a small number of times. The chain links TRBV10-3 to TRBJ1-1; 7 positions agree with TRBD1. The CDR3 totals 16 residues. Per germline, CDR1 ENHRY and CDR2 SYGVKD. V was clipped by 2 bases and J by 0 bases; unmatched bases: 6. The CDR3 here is CAISEPWTGMNTEAFF. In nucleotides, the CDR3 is TGTGCCATCAGTGAGCCTTGGACAGGAATGAACACTGAAGCTTTCTTT.

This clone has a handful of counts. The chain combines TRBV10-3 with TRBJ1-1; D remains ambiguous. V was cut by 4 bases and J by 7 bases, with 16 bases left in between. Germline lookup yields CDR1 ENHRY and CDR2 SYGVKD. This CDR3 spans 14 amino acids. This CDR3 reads CAISAVDGGSEAFF. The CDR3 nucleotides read TGTGCCATCAGTGCGGTGGATGGAGGTAGTGAAGCTTTCTTT.